This T cell receptor beta chain came from a study of T cells in Graves' hyperthyroidism and ophthalmopathy. The wider study: Any treatment followed the collection of peripheral blood at initial diagnosis.

V lost 2 bases to trimming and J lost 9 bases; unmatched junction nucleotides: 19. The CDR3 extends over 18 amino acids. Germline-derived CDR1 and CDR2 are SGHTA and FQGNSA. Study-level findings and limits: Ophthalmopathy was told apart from stable hyperthyroidism by a 13 V-J model. Blood also contained most expanded thyroid clonotypes above 0.001.

Of note for this clonotype: Its target is not known.

Patients showing uncontrolled infection, other autoimmune disease, pregnancy or lactation were ineligible. Using RNA transcripts as the source, TCR beta CDR3 regions were amplified. A set of HTBI primers served as the primers for a first-round RT-PCR of the TCR CDR3. MiXCR, applied by TCRdb to the multiplex PCR reads, yields one record per CDR3 protein. The repertoire has around 560,000 distinct CDR3 sequences, approximately 15% of them found once; the top ten carry 15% to 20%. Sample: blood. This receptor was identified in a woman between 18 and 29 years old with Graves' hyperthyroidism. The rearrangement uses TRBV7-2 and TRBJ2-1, with 7 bases aligning to TRBD2. The DNA of the CDR3 is TGTGCCAGCAGCTTAAAACTTTGGTGCGGGAGAAGGAGAGGTGAGCAGTTCTTC. It translates to CASSLKLWCGRRRGEQFF.